The T cell receptor beta chain described here comes from a study of T-cell memory formation after mild COVID-19 (dated by TCRdb to the early 2020s). Study-level background: TCR sequence clusters from the two donors were largely donor specific. In a couple of donors, T-cell clones that expanded and contracted after mild COVID-19 were followed by sequencing TCRalpha and TCRbeta repertoires longitudinally. The cohort comprised two young, previously healthy adult volunteers, one female and one male. Study-wide findings and limitations: SARS-CoV-2 specificity was not confirmed for the second-wave clones peaking on day 37. Contracting CD4+ clones turned up mainly in the CM and EM memory subsets, whereas EMRA was where CD8+ clones were enriched. The study covered only two mild cases, and larger cohorts including severe cases with pre-infection samples were considered necessary. Clones contracting from day 15 to 85 had balanced CD4/CD8 phenotypes, while a second wave expanding from day 15 to 37 was biased towards CD4+. Some responding clones were found in pre-infection memory, which suggests that pre-existing cross-reactive memory T cells took part in the SARS-CoV-2 response.

The cysteine opens and the phenylalanine closes a CDR3 of 19 amino acids. Of the read, only the CDR3 DNA is kept; its 57 bases are in frame from base 1. Between the V and J ends, shortened by 3 bases and 5 bases respectively, the junction contains 25 bases. CDR1 is given as ENHRY and CDR2 as SYGVKD, both from the germline V gene. Ficoll-Paque density gradient centrifugation was the method used to isolate PBMCs. Of note for this clonotype: Its antigen is unknown. No per-base quality is available; no much larger clone lies one base away.

The instrument given in TCRdb is Illumina NovaSeq 6000. Using 5'RACE with constant-segment primers, TCRalpha and TCRbeta cDNA libraries were constructed, with sample barcodes and unique molecular identifiers added in the process. Trizol reagent was used to extract RNA from every sample. Libraries were amplified in two PCR steps, with a second sample barcode and Illumina TruSeq adapters added in the second step. Sequencing of the libraries was done on an Illumina NovaSeq, producing 2 x 150 bp paired-end reads. Per the source publication's procedure: Reads were demultiplexed and collapsed into UMI-guided consensus sequences with migec v1.2.7. Using mixcr v2.1.11, the UMI consensuses were aligned to TRA and TRB V and J templates and assembled into clonotypes. Expanded or contracted clonotypes were those called significant by both edgeR and NoisET, with noise models trained on biological replicates. For edgeR calls, the cutoffs were a false discovery rate-adjusted p below 0.01 and a log2 fold-change threshold of 1. PCA with hierarchical clustering of max-normalized trajectories of the 1000 most abundant clonotypes was used as exploratory dynamics analysis. The CD4 or CD8 phenotype of responding clones was assigned using the separately sequenced CD4+ and CD8+ repertoires. TCRdb itself trimmed the public reads at Q25 with fastp, ran MiXCR and retained productive beta chains. Each entry is one CDR3 protein sequence, shown with its most common DNA and genes. Clone size and V and J calls follow TCRdb, not the original study. Within this sample are about 400,000 distinct CDR3 sequences, with 23% of them counted one time only. The top ten clonotypes cover roughly 14% of the sample.

The specimen sequenced was PBMCs or a T cell subset sorted from them (not recorded which). The source of this sequence is an adult woman who had mild COVID-19 (a few samples of this study predate the infection). The sample titles of this study are shuffled in the database, so cell type and time point are left out; the donor was told from shared clones. The V gene is TRBV10-3 and the J gene is TRBJ2-2; TRBD2 is a possible D gene, resting on 5 matching bases. The DNA sequence follows: TGTGCCATCAGTGACTGGGGAATTGGCCCCTCCGGGAAGACCGGGGAGCTGTTTTTT. Translated, this is CAISDWGIGPSGKTGELFF.